Given below is one T cell receptor (beta chain) in context. This sample also contains other DNA sequences that code for the same CDR3. This specimen belongs to a study of shared clonotypes between healthy human individuals. Overall study context: Researchers drew samples from two women and a few men aged 18 to 49.

CD45RO-negative, CCR7-selected cells formed the naive CD8 fraction, which excluded terminally differentiated effector memory CD45RA+ cells. The donors, all of them Caucasian adults, lived in Nashville, Tennessee. Sequencing used immunoSEQ multiplex PCR; TCRdb keeps in-frame clones, though not all of them. The sample yields some 2.1 million clones, less than 95% seen once. The specimen sequenced was naive CD8+ T cells sorted from blood. The clonotype was recovered from a man aged 18 to 29 in good health.

CDR3 protein: CASSLLGQGPYEQYF. DNA of the CDR3: TGTGCCAGCAGTTTATTGGGACAGGGGCCCTACGAGCAGTACTTC. This chain connects TRBV28 to TRBJ2-7, with TRBD1 matching over 10 bases. There are 15 residues in the CDR3. J lost 2 bases, V lost 1 base, and 2 bases had no gene match. Germline lookup yields CDR1 MDHEN and CDR2 SYDVKM.